Sequencing of this T cell receptor (beta chain) was carried out in a study of cytomegalovirus exposure and HLA in healthy donors. The wider study: Samples from HLA-typed donors yielded about 85 million unique TCRs in an early data release. Study-wide points: A few chains tied to CMV proved CMV antigen-specific in vitro. Some TCR beta chains (164 of them) were listed as cytomegalovirus-associated. Data from an earlier analysis indicated that most TCR beta V segments were productive either about 87% or about 30% of the time.

With respect to this clone: What it binds is not known.

This CDR3 contains 16 residues. The germline V and J ends were trimmed by 4 bases and 2 bases, with 19 bases remaining between them. Germline V gene data show CDR1 as SGHRS and CDR2 as YFSETQ. Primers for the PCR totalled 60 Vbeta and 13 Jbeta. TCRdb's copy holds only in-frame clones and misses some; the assay was immunoSEQ multiplex PCR. The sample yields approximately 130,000 clones, approximately 80% seen once. The sample consisted of PBMCs. The receptor's source is a man in his forties or fifties in good health and CMV-seronegative. This chain joins TRBV5-1 and TRBJ2-7; weak D call: TRBD1 (6 bases). CDR3 DNA: TGCGCCAGCAGCCGGTTGACAGGACCTACAACCTACGAGCAGTACTTC. This encodes CASSRLTGPTTYEQYF.